This entry describes one T cell receptor beta chain. The sample comes from a study of blood T cell repertoires in COVID-19. As for the study in general: PBMCs, B-cell-depleted T cells, or T cells were the source of the cDNA or gDNA that made up the material.

Original data processing: How many nucleated cells were present was estimated from reference gene primer amplification. This table comes from immunoSEQ multiplex PCR, and its TCRdb copy is limited to in-frame clones, with some not included. The V and J calls and clone size come from that table; D and trimming were worked out from the DNA. The sample lists around 67,000 clones, about 81% occurring once. Germline CDR1 and CDR2: SNHLY and FYNNEI. The trim removed 7 bases at V and 5 bases at J, leaving 7 bases unmatched. CDR3 length: 14 residues. Sequences were obtained from peripheral blood. The V gene is TRBV2, the J gene TRBJ2-2; 7 bases match TRBD2. The TCR was taken from a human donor in a cohort sampled during active COVID-19. Written as DNA, the CDR3 is TGTGCCAGCAATCCGGGGGGAAGGACCGGGGAGCTGTTTTTT. Translating gives CASNPGGRTGELFF.